Listed here is a single T cell receptor (beta chain). Both TCR beta VDJ combination and CDR3 sequence profiling were carried out. Genomic DNA was the template for this profiling. From the reads, TCRdb called clonotypes with MiXCR, one entry per CDR3 protein. The sample lists about 180,000 distinct CDR3 sequences, 47% occurring once. This sample was taken from a study of CD8+CD57+ T cells in acquired aplastic anemia. The CDR3 has 13 residues. Per the germline V gene, CDR1 is SGHTA and CDR2 is FQGTGA. V gave up 5 bases and J gave up 5 bases, with 12 bases separating them. CD8+CD57+ cell expansion had been shown by flow cytometry in patients chosen for sequencing. Patients had not yet gotten any therapy when their blood was taken for sampling.

This chain connects TRBV7-3 to TRBJ1-1; no definite D call. The sequence came from a human donor with aplastic anemia. Sequencing used sorted CD4+, CD8+, or CD8+CD57+ T cells (not recorded which) from PBMCs. In DNA form, the CDR3 reads TGTGCCAGCAGCCCCGCAAGGAGGACTGAAGCTTTCTTT. This codes for CASSPARRTEAFF.